The source of this T cell receptor (beta chain) is a study of shared clonotypes between healthy human individuals. Turning to the study itself: Each donor's CD4 naive and CD4 memory cells filled three plates apiece, CD8 naive two, and CD8 memory one.

The data were produced by immunoSEQ multiplex PCR, yet TCRdb's version contains in-frame clones alone and is incomplete. The sample consists of more than 2,000,000 clones, 85% to 95% of them appearing once. Findings and limits, study-wide: Clonotypes which were not shared had lower generation probabilities than clonotypes that all four donors shared. Sharing across a handful of donors was seen in 4.5% to 5.5% of naive CD4 clonotypes. Few donors limited the genetic and exposure-history diversity represented.

J lost 7 bases, V lost 2 bases, and 9 bases had no gene match. CDR1 and CDR2 (germline): MRHNA, SNTAGT. The CDR3 runs 16 residues. Notes on this clone: What it recognizes is unknown.

Sequencing input: naive CD4+ T cells from PBMCs. Subset denoted: CD45RA+ positively selected. The receptor's source is a man younger than 35 in good health. Some clones in this sample may be carry-over from other donors' samples. The V call is TRBV6-4, the J call TRBJ1-2; 11 bases line up with TRBD1. CDR3 bases: TGTGCCAGCAGTGACCAACCCGGGACAGGGGGAGGTGGCTACACCTTC. It yields the protein CASSDQPGTGGGGYTF.